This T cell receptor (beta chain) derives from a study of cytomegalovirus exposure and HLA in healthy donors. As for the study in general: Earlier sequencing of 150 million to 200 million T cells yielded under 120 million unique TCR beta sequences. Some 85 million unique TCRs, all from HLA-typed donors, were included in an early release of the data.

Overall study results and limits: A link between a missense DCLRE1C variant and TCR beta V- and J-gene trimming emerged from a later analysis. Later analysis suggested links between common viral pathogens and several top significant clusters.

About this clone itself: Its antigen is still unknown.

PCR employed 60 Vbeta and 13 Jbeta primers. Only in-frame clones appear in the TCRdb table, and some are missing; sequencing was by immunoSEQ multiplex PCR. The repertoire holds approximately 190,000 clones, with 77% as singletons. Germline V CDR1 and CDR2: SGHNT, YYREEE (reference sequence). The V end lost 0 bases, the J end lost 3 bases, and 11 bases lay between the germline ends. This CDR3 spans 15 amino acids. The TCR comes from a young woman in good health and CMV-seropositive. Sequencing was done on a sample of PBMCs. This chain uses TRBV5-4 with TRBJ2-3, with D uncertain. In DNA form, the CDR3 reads TGTGCCAGCAGCTTGGAAGGCGGTCGGACAGATACGCAGTATTTT. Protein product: CASSLEGGRTDTQYF.